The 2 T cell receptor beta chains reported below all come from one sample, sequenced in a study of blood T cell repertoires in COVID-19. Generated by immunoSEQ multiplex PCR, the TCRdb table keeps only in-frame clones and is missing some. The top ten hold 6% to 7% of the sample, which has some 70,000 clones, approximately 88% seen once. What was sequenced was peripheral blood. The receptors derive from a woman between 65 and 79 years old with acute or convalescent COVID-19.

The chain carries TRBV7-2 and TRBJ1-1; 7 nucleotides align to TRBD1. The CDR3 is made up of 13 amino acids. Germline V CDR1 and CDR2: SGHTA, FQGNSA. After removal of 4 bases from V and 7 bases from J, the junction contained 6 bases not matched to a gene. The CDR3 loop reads CASSSTGFVEAFF. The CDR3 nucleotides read TGTGCCAGCAGCTCGACAGGGTTTGTTGAAGCTTTCTTT.

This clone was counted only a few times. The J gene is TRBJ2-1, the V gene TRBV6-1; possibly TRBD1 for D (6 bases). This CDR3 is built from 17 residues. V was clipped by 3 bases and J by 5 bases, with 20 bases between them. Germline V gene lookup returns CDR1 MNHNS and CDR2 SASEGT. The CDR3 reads CASSDVGASGNHNEQFF. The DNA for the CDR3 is TGTGCCAGCAGTGATGTGGGGGCGAGCGGTAATCACAATGAGCAGTTCTTC.